The 31 T cell receptor beta chains below all came from one sample that was sequenced in a study of blood T cells in healthy people across ages (dated by TCRdb to the mid-2010s). Library prep was done by 5' RACE. The reads were generated on an Illumina HiSeq 2500. A second PCR of about 6 to 11 cycles was performed with a sample-barcoded 5' primer and a J-beta primer mix. Using fastp at Q25 and MiXCR, TCRdb reprocessed the public reads and kept productive beta chains. Each entry merges the rows of one CDR3 protein and shows their most common DNA and genes. Here the sample has 800,000 or so distinct CDR3 sequences; approximately 25% occur a single time. Clones ranked in the top ten supply under 4% of the sample. The sample was also linked to a second study, of T cells of mothers and their children.

Material for sequencing was blood. These TCRs come from a boy between 10 and 17 years old in good health.

This clonotype was counted only a few times. The chain combines TRBV20-1 with TRBJ2-7, with 7 bases lining up with TRBD2. The length of the CDR3 is 15 residues. Germline V CDR1 and CDR2: DFQATT, SNEGSKA (reference sequence). The V segment lost 3 bases and the J segment 0 bases; nucleotides outside the gene matches: 8. CDR3 sequence (DNA): TGCAGTGCTAGGGGGCTAGCGGAAAGCTCCTACGAGCAGTACTTC. Its protein is CSARGLAESSYEQYF.

This clonotype was seen only a few times. The chain employs TRBV6-2 or TRBV6-3 and TRBJ2-1; D unclear. Germline values: CDR1 MNHEY, CDR2 SVGEGT. This CDR3 has 11 amino acids. V was trimmed by 6 bases and J by 10 bases, leaving 10 bases between them. The CDR3 sequence is CASRSPGEQFF. The CDR3 DNA sequence: TGTGCCAGCAGATCCCCCGGGGAGCAGTTCTTC.

The V and J genes are TRBV5-6 and TRBJ2-1; the D gene could be TRBD1 or TRBD2 (5 bases each). TRBJ2-7 matches the DNA end more closely, so the J call is doubtful. Germline V CDR1 and CDR2: SGHDT, YYEEEE. The CDR3 covers 14 residues. The CDR3 spells CASSLMGVGYEQYF. CDR3 DNA: TGTGCCAGCAGCTTGATGGGGGTTGGATACGAGCAGTACTTC.

V is TRBV4-1 and J is TRBJ2-1; tentatively, D is TRBD2 (6 bases). Trimming removed 0 bases from V and 8 bases from J, with 17 bases in between. The CDR3 is made up of 16 amino acids. Germline-derived CDR1 and CDR2 are MGHRA and YSYEKL. The CDR3 loop reads CASSQDKREELYEQFF. As DNA, the CDR3 is TGCGCCAGCAGCCAAGATAAGAGGGAGGAACTCTATGAGCAGTTCTTC.

This clonotype was seen more than once but under ten times. This rearrangement joins TRBV11-1 to TRBJ2-5, with TRBD1 as a possible D gene (6 bases). The CDR3 has 17 amino acids. V lost 2 bases, J lost 7 bases, and 23 bases lay in between. In germline, CDR1 is SGHAT, CDR2 FQDESV (reference sequence). In nucleotides, the CDR3 is TGTGCCAGCAGCTTAATTGGACCGAGACAGGACCCCTGGACCCAGTACTTC. Protein: CASSLIGPRQDPWTQYF.

This clonotype has just a few counts. The chain is built from TRBV18 and TRBJ1-5, with D unresolved. Germline CDR1 KGHSH, CDR2 LQKENI. The ends were cut back, 4 bases at V and 7 bases at J, with 11 bases in the middle. CDR3 length: 13 residues. The DNA for the CDR3 is TGTGCCAGCTCACGGGGTCTGGGGCAGCCCCAGCATTTT. Amino acid sequence: CASSRGLGQPQHF.

This clonotype was found many times. J is TRBJ1-1 and V is TRBV29-1; tentative D call: TRBD1 (5 bases). CDR1 is SQVTM and CDR2 is ANQGSEA in the germline V gene. V was clipped by 4 bases and J by 4 bases, with 7 bases between them. This CDR3 region has 11 residues. The CDR3 DNA follows: TGCAGCGTTGCAGGGCCCACTGAAGCTTTCTTT. Its translation: CSVAGPTEAFF.

The gene calls are TRBV7-9 and TRBJ2-1; a weak D match, TRBD1 (5 bases). Trimming shortened V by 1 base and J by 5 bases, and 9 bases separated the two germline ends. The length of the CDR3 is 14 residues. Germline CDR1 reads SEHNR; CDR2 reads FQNEAQ (reference sequence). CDR3 coding DNA: TGTGCCAGCAGCTTAGTGGGCAGGGACAATGAGCAGTTCTTC. It yields the protein CASSLVGRDNEQFF.

The chain recombines TRBV29-1 with TRBJ2-5; D gene unclear. Gene TRBJ2-1 matches the end of the DNA better, so the J call may be wrong. The CDR3 loop spans 15 amino acids. Germline assignment: CDR1 SQVTM and CDR2 ANQGSEA. CDR3 in amino acids: CSVVSEEPYSNEQFF. The CDR3 nucleotides are TGCAGCGTTGTGTCCGAGGAACCGTATTCGAATGAGCAGTTCTTC.

This clonotype was picked up a small number of times. The chain uses TRBV7-9 and TRBJ2-3; D remains ambiguous. V dropped 1 base and J dropped 1 base, with 9 bases sitting between them. The CDR3 consists of 15 residues. The germline CDR1 and CDR2 sequences are SEHNR and FQNEAQ (reference sequence). CDR3 loop: CASSLEAPGTDTQYF. CDR3 coding DNA: TGTGCCAGCAGCTTAGAAGCCCCTGGCACAGATACGCAGTATTTT.

This clonotype has a handful of counts. The rearrangement joins TRBV4-1 to TRBJ2-7; D assignment may be TRBD1 or TRBD2 (5 bases each). Per the germline V gene, CDR1 is MGHRA and CDR2 is YSYEKL. There are 14 residues in the CDR3. V lost 4 bases and J lost 0, with 10 bases in between. The CDR3 protein is CASSPRDASYEQYF. CDR3 coding DNA: TGCGCCAGCAGCCCCCGGGACGCCTCCTACGAGCAGTACTTC.

This sequence joins TRBV20-1 and TRBJ1-1; D unclear. The CDR3 runs to 13 residues. Trimming took 5 bases from V and 1 from J, leaving 11 bases between them. Germline CDR1 is DFQATT and CDR2 is SNEGSKA (reference sequence). The CDR3: CSALDGSNTEAFF. DNA of the CDR3: TGCAGTGCTTTGGACGGGTCGAACACTGAAGCTTTCTTT.

This chain uses TRBV28 with TRBJ2-3, with no clear D. V dropped 3 bases and J dropped 2 bases, with 6 bases sitting between them. From germline, CDR1 is MDHEN and CDR2 SYDVKM. The CDR3 has 13 amino acids. The CDR3 DNA reads TGTGCCAGCAGTTTTCTTCACACAGATACGCAGTATTTT. It codes for CASSFLHTDTQYF.

This clonotype was found a few times. The V call is TRBV12-3 or TRBV12-4, the J call TRBJ2-1; 13 bases align to TRBD2. The CDR3 spans 15 residues. The trim removed 4 bases at V and 8 bases at J, leaving 5 bases unmatched. In nucleotides, the CDR3 is TGTGCCAGCAGTTCGACTAGCGGGAGGTGGGATGAGCAGTTCTTC. Its protein is CASSSTSGRWDEQFF.

This clonotype was seen only once. The chain is built from TRBV6-2 or TRBV6-3 and TRBJ2-1, with TRBD2 identical over 10 bases. Germline CDR1 is MNHEY and CDR2 is SVGEGT. The V gene end was trimmed by 0 bases and the J gene end by 2 bases; junction bases not matched to a gene: 10. The CDR3 loop spans 19 amino acids. CDR3 region: CASSYSWLAGDSPYNEQFF. In DNA, the CDR3 is TGTGCCAGCAGTTACTCTTGGCTAGCGGGGGACTCCCCCTACAATGAGCAGTTCTTC.

This clonotype was seen a handful of times. The chain carries TRBV3-1 and TRBJ2-5, with unresolved D. The CDR3 has 17 residues. V gave up 0 bases and J gave up 2 bases, with 16 bases separating them. The germline gives CDR1 LGHDT, CDR2 YNNKEL (reference sequence). Here the CDR3 reads CASSQEGYHILQETQYF. CDR3 coding DNA: TGTGCCAGCAGCCAAGAGGGATACCACATTTTACAAGAGACCCAGTACTTC.

The CDR3 is CASFALAGGEETQYF. CDR3 DNA sequence: TGTGCCAGCTTTGCTCTAGCGGGGGGAGAAGAGACCCAGTACTTC. J is TRBJ2-5 and V is TRBV28; 11 positions match TRBD2. Trimming took 8 bases from V and 3 from J; bases not matched to a gene: 8. CDR1 is MDHEN and CDR2 is SYDVKM in the germline V gene. The CDR3 totals 15 residues.

This clonotype was seen a few times. The rearrangement uses TRBV29-1 and TRBJ1-1; D unresolved. Germline-derived CDR1 and CDR2 are SQVTM and ANQGSEA. V gave up 5 bases and J gave up 5 bases, with 15 bases separating them. This CDR3 contains 13 residues. CDR3 in DNA: TGCAGCGTTACATCGGTAGGAGGGACTGAAGCTTTCTTT. Translating gives CSVTSVGGTEAFF.

This clonotype has just a few counts. V is TRBV7-9 and J is TRBJ1-2, with D unclear. V shed 2 bases and J shed 8 bases, with 12 bases lying between them. Per the germline V gene, CDR1 is SEHNR and CDR2 is FQNEAQ (reference sequence). There are 13 residues in the CDR3. Here the CDR3 DNA reads TGTGCCAGCAGCTTACTTGACCGCTCGGGCTACACCTTC. Its translation: CASSLLDRSGYTF.

The chain carries TRBV5-5 and TRBJ2-5; D is unresolved. The end of the DNA is better explained by TRBJ2-1, so the J call may be wrong. The length of the CDR3 is 15 residues. Germline CDR1 reads SGHKS; CDR2 reads YYEKEE (reference sequence). The CDR3 nucleotides are TGTGCCAGCAGCTTGGAACCGGACCCTGTGGATGAGCAGTTCTTC. Protein sequence: CASSLEPDPVDEQFF.

V usage is TRBV29-1 and J usage is TRBJ2-1; D remains unclear. Germline CDR1 is SQVTM and CDR2 is ANQGSEA. The CDR3 spans 15 residues. V lost 0 bases and J 7 bases, leaving 16 bases between the germline ends. This CDR3 is CSVEEITGRYNEQFF. The CDR3 DNA follows: TGCAGCGTTGAAGAGATAACCGGGCGCTATAATGAGCAGTTCTTC.

In its sample, this clonotype was seen a few times. The chain recombines TRBV15 with TRBJ2-1, with a tentative D call TRBD2 (6 bases). This CDR3 spans 16 amino acids. The V gene lost 5 bases and the J gene lost 4 bases, with 18 bases spanning the gap. Looked up from germline, CDR1 is LNHNV and CDR2 is YYDKDF (reference sequence). The CDR3: CATSPILGLGYNEQFF. The CDR3 DNA reads as TGTGCCACCAGCCCAATTCTGGGACTGGGATACAATGAGCAGTTCTTC.

This clonotype was observed a handful of times. The rearrangement uses TRBV4-3 and TRBJ2-5; 7 bases map to TRBD2. Judging by the DNA end, TRBJ2-7 fits better; the J call may be wrong. This CDR3 comprises 18 residues. Germline assignment: CDR1 LGHNA and CDR2 YSLEER. This CDR3 is CASSQAPMGGGSSYEQYF. CDR3 bases: TGCGCCAGCAGCCAAGCCCCAATGGGCGGCGGGAGCTCCTACGAGCAGTACTTC.

This clonotype has a single count. This sequence joins TRBV5-4 and TRBJ2-5; no firm D call. Germline CDR1 is SGHNT and CDR2 is YYREEE (reference sequence). Trimming left V 3 bases short and J 2 bases short, with 8 bases between. This CDR3 contains 13 residues. CDR3 DNA: TGTGCCAGCAGCTCAGACATGCAAGAGACCCAGTACTTC. This gives the protein CASSSDMQETQYF. The entire variable domain, with the rest obtained from reference TRBV5-4 and TRBJ2-5, is as follows: ETGVTQSPTHLIKTRGQQVTLRCSSQSGHNTVSWYQQALGQGPQFIFQYYREEENGRGNFPPRFSGLQFPNYSSELNVNALELDDSALYLCASSSDMQETQYFGPGTRLLVL.

The chain is built from TRBV6-2 or TRBV6-3 and TRBJ1-2, with D hard to call. This CDR3 is 13 amino acids long. Trimming pared 2 bases from V and 8 bases from J, leaving 12 bases between. Germline V gene lookup returns CDR1 MNHEY and CDR2 SVGEGT. DNA of the CDR3: TGTGCCAGCAGTTACGGTTTGTCGGAGGGCTACACCTTC. Its translation: CASSYGLSEGYTF.

A few counts support this clonotype. The genes are TRBV4-3 and TRBJ2-6; 8 nucleotides line up with TRBD1. V trimming: 4 bases; J trimming: 2 bases; junction bases outside the gene matches: 4. Germline assignment: CDR1 LGHNA and CDR2 YSLEER. The CDR3 extends over 16 amino acids. This CDR3 reads CASSRGQGPGANVLTF. CDR3 bases: TGCGCCAGCAGCCGAGGACAGGGACCTGGGGCCAACGTCCTGACTTTC.

The CDR3: CASSFFGPSPEAFF. In DNA, the CDR3 is TGTGCCAGCAGTTTCTTCGGGCCTAGCCCTGAAGCTTTCTTT. The rearrangement links TRBV27 to TRBJ1-1; no clear D. This CDR3 has 14 amino acids. Per germline, CDR1 MNHEY and CDR2 SMNVEV (reference sequence). V was clipped by 3 bases and J by 6 bases, with 14 bases between them.

This clonotype was observed a handful of times. The CDR3 region has the DNA TGTGCCAGCAGCTTAAGCGGTGCAGGGATAGGGGAGACCCAGTACTTC. Translation: CASSLSGAGIGETQYF. The gene calls are TRBV7-9 and TRBJ2-5; D could derive from TRBD1 or TRBD2 (5 bases each). V lost 2 bases and J 5 bases, leaving 18 bases between the germline ends. This CDR3 is built from 16 residues. CDR1 and CDR2 from the germline V gene are SEHNR and FQNEAQ (reference sequence).

This clonotype was recorded a few times. The V call is TRBV28, the J call TRBJ2-5; D unresolved. Looked up from germline, CDR1 is MDHEN and CDR2 is SYDVKM. The CDR3 is 14 residues long. V was cut by 5 bases and J by 2 bases, with 12 bases left in between. CDR3 sequence reads: CASSQSPQQETQYF. DNA for the CDR3: TGTGCCAGCAGTCAATCCCCTCAGCAAGAGACCCAGTACTTC.

This rearrangement joins TRBV6-5 to TRBJ2-5; no definite D call. The last part of the DNA fits TRBJ2-7 better; the J call may be wrong. Germline CDR1 MNHEY, CDR2 SVGAGI. The CDR3 loop spans 18 amino acids. CDR3 sequence: CASSYSYKPRNSTYEQYF. The CDR3 nucleotides read TGTGCCAGCAGTTACTCGTACAAGCCGCGGAACAGCACCTACGAGCAGTACTTC.

In this sample, this clonotype turned up a few times. The rearrangement uses TRBV20-1 and TRBJ2-5; TRBD1 agrees at 10 bases. This CDR3 is built from 16 residues. From germline, CDR1 is DFQATT and CDR2 SNEGSKA (reference sequence). After removal of 5 bases from V and 6 bases from J, the junction contained 15 bases not matched to a gene. The CDR3 region is CSAHPRTGGLTKTQYF. The CDR3 DNA sequence: TGCAGTGCTCACCCCAGGACAGGGGGTCTTACAAAGACCCAGTACTTC.